A single sample is the source of the 6 T cell receptor beta chains below, sequenced in a study of blood T cell repertoires in COVID-19. The assay was immunoSEQ multiplex PCR, and TCRdb's table has in-frame clones only and misses some. The sample has about 100,000 clones, approximately 90% seen once. Source material: peripheral blood. Source of these receptors: a man in his forties or fifties with active COVID-19.

The rearrangement joins TRBV7-9 to TRBJ2-7; 7 nucleotides agree with TRBD1. The germline gives CDR1 SEHNR, CDR2 FQNEAQ (reference sequence). This CDR3 contains 13 residues. The J segment lost 7 bases and the V segment lost 5 bases, leaving 8 bases of the junction unmatched. This chain's CDR3 is CASSRGQAREQYV. The CDR3 nucleotides read TGTGCCAGCAGCCGTGGACAGGCCCGAGAGCAGTACGTC.

The sample holds one count of this clone. The chain links TRBV19 to TRBJ2-2; 8 bases are a match to TRBD2. CDR3 length: 14 amino acids. Germline V lookup: CDR1 LNHDA, CDR2 SQIVND (reference sequence). Losses at the gene ends were 7 bases for V and 5 bases for J; bases not matched to a gene: 6. The CDR3 protein is CASTAGGSTGELFF. The DNA for the CDR3 is TGTGCCAGTACTGCGGGGGGTAGTACCGGGGAGCTGTTTTTT.

V usage is TRBV7-9 and J usage is TRBJ2-3; 10 nucleotides align to TRBD2. Germline assignment: CDR1 SEHNR and CDR2 FQNEAQ (reference sequence). The CDR3 runs 16 residues. After removal of 5 bases from V and 1 base from J, the junction contained 6 bases not matched to a gene. CDR3 residues: CASSSIAGGGTDTQYF. CDR3 DNA sequence: TGTGCCAGCAGCAGTATAGCGGGAGGCGGCACAGATACGCAGTATTTT.

The chain employs TRBV3-1 (or the pseudogene TRBV3-2) and TRBJ1-5, with D unresolved. CDR1 LGHDT and CDR2 YNNKEL come from the germline V gene (reference sequence). The CDR3 totals 15 residues. V was shortened by 1 base and J by 11 bases, with 18 bases between the two germline ends. The CDR3 DNA is TGTGCCAGCAGCCAAGGATCGTCCACCCAGCAGGCCCAGCATTTT. Residues: CASSQGSSTQQAQHF.

The CDR3: CASTRTGPTDEQFF. The CDR3, as DNA: TGCGCCAGCACACGGACTGGCCCTACGGATGAGCAGTTCTTC. The chain carries TRBV5-1 and TRBJ2-1, with D tentatively TRBD2 (5 bases). The CDR3 runs to 14 residues. Trimming pared 6 bases from V and 8 bases from J, leaving 18 bases between. Germline CDR1 is SGHRS and CDR2 is YFSETQ.

V is TRBV5-1 and J is TRBJ2-2; D call uncertain. The germline V and J ends were trimmed by 0 bases and 0 bases, with 9 bases remaining between them. The CDR3 runs 16 residues. The germline gives CDR1 SGHRS, CDR2 YFSETQ. The CDR3 region is CASSLVSGPNTGELFF. The CDR3, as DNA: TGCGCCAGCAGCTTGGTTTCGGGTCCGAACACCGGGGAGCTGTTTTTT. Drawing the rest from reference TRBV5-1 and TRBJ2-2, the complete variable domain is KAGVTQTPRYLIKTRGQQVTLSCSPISGHRSVSWYQQTPGQGLQFLFEYFSETQRNKGNFPGRFSGRQFSNSRSEMNVSTLELGDSALYLCASSLVSGPNTGELFFGEGSRLTVL.